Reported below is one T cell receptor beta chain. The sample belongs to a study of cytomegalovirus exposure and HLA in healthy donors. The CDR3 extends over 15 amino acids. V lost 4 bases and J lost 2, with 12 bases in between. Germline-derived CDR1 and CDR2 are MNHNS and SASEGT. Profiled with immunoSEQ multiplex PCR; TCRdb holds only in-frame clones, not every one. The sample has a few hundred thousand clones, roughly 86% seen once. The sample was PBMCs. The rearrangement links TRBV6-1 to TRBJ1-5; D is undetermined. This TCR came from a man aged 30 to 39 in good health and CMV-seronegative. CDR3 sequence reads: CASSVDWAGNQPQHF. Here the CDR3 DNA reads TGTGCCAGCAGTGTGGACTGGGCAGGCAATCAGCCCCAGCATTTT.